The entry that follows covers one TCR beta chain sequence. This clone was seen more than once but under ten times. Its antigen specificity is not known. No base quality information exists; no much larger clone differs at one position. This specimen comes from a study of cytomegalovirus exposure and HLA in healthy donors (dated by TCRdb to the late 2010s). Broadly, across the study: In an earlier analysis of 450 to 750 of the donors, around 300 Gb of sequence data and just under 120 million unique TCR beta sequences from 150 million to 200 million T cells were reported. An early release covering some 640 HLA-typed donors comprised 250 to 350 gigabases of sequencing data and tens of millions of unique TCR sequences. Among the approximately 400 genotyped donors, under 90% belonged to the genetic ancestry cluster associated with self-reported Caucasian donors. The study aimed to test whether cataloging public T cell receptors could reveal signatures of past pathogen exposure. The T cell repertoires of several hundred subjects were profiled by immunosequencing and related to cytomegalovirus serostatus. A separate validation cohort of over 95 different subjects was used in addition to the approximately 700-subject first cohort. To predict cytomegalovirus infection status, the study combined high-throughput TCR immunosequencing, statistical association of individual TCRs with disease status, and machine learning. A later analysis re-examined previously published TCR beta repertoires from just over 650 donors and added high-resolution HLA genotyping to investigate patterns of TCR occurrence. In the later analysis, no new phenotypic data were used to find candidate immune exposures; instead, reliance was placed on TCR beta sequences and their occurrence across donors. In an earlier analysis of 500 to 650 of the donors, high-throughput TCR beta sequencing was used to judge whether each TCR beta V gene segment behaved as functional or pseudogenic. Donor age, sex, ethnicity and CMV serostatus were compiled alongside the repertoire data. Genome-wide SNP genotypes for about 55% of the roughly 670 donors were used in a later genetic analysis, which treated that subset as a discovery cohort. All discovery cohort repertoires had been generated on a single sequencing platform. Class I and class II HLA loci were covered by the typing at four-digit resolution. The number of typed donors differed by locus: about 629-630 for A, B, C, DRB1 and DQB1; 500 to 550 for DQA1; 606 for DPA1; and roughly 490 for DPB1. A few DR-DQ haplotypes were treated as single units for association and clustering because of strong linkage in the cohort. Among almost 400 genotyped donors of the cohort, an average of around 240,000 unique TCR beta nucleotide sequences were sequenced per donor, roughly a sixth of them non-productive.

Reading from cysteine to phenylalanine, the CDR3 counts 16 amino acids. The retained sequence is limited to the CDR3, 48 bases, with the frame set at the first base. Trimmed from V: 0 bases; trimmed from J: 4 bases; junction bases lacking a gene match: 1. As encoded in the germline V gene, CDR1 is LGHNA while CDR2 is YNFKEQ. What the research found in general, with its limitations: The authors suggested that the approach could potentially be extended to other disease states and immunological phenotypes. HLA typing was unavailable for some donors at each locus, so association tests used only the typed subset. In a later analysis, most CMV-associated TCR beta chains were found to appear HLA-restricted, with HLA associations seemingly driven largely by CMV exposure. Most TCR sequences were seen in very few donors, while some public TCRs were found in many individuals. Because counts were too low, approximately 18 rarely observed V segments, including chromosome 9 orphons, were excluded from the earlier analysis of around 640 of the donors. A further reported finding was that TCR beta sequences accurately predicted the HLA-A and HLA-B alleles for most subjects in the first cohort. Only TCR beta chains were sequenced in this cohort, and the absence of alpha or paired-chain data limited detectable features. An earlier analysis of approximately 530 of the donors showed that most TCR beta V segments appeared in productive rearrangements either about 87% or about 30% of the time, which broadly matched IMGT annotations. The presence/absence analyses assumed that sequencing depth was roughly uniform across donors, and that assumption may not be true. A total of 150 to 200 TCR beta chains were listed by the study as associated with cytomegalovirus. Some IMGT-functional V segments, including TRBV6-2 and TRBV6-3, could not be distinguished by the 87-base-pair reads and were therefore excluded. In a later analysis, HLA-associated TCR beta chains showed more clonal expansion and lower generation probabilities than non-associated chains that were equally common. The only immune exposure information available for the cohort was CMV serostatus. According to a later genetic analysis, donors in an Asian-associated ancestry cluster had fewer N-insertions in productive TCRs than the approximately 630-donor mean. The sequencing pipeline was judged likely to have produced a cluster of highly shared sequence variants as a technical artifact. A later genetic analysis associated a missense DCLRE1C variant with V-gene and J-gene trimming of TCR beta chains, and an independent cohort replicated the association. Correlated functional status among segregating V segments might be attributable to linkage disequilibrium, but an unknown experimental factor could not be ruled out. The classifier was reported to diagnose cytomegalovirus status with high specificity and sensitivity in both the original and validation cohorts. In a later analysis, more than 15,000 TCR beta sequences were associated with specific HLA alleles at a false discovery rate of 0.05. When HLA alleles, especially DR and DQ, strongly co-occurred, attributing TCR associations to individual alleles was difficult. In a later analysis, TCR association rates were found to vary across HLA loci, with the most associated TCRs seen for DRB1 alleles and the fewest for HLA-C alleles. A later analysis reported that several top co-occurrence clusters appeared linked to parvovirus B19, influenza, CMV and Epstein-Barr virus. In vitro tests confirmed that three of the cytomegalovirus-associated TCR beta chains recognize cytomegalovirus antigens.

Library generation was performed with the immunoSEQ multiplex PCR assay. The multiplex PCR relied on a mix of 60 forward primers for TCR Vbeta segments and 13 reverse primers for TCR Jbeta segments. The CDR3 region of rearranged TCR beta genes was amplified from genomic DNA by a multiplex PCR assay. Amplified TCR beta libraries were sequenced as 87-base-pair reads on the Illumina HiSeq System. On the authors' methods: A later analysis tallied some 79 million unique TCR beta chains across the approximately 670 repertoires, and some 10 million of those chains were shared by two or more donors. A nearest-neighbor algorithm error-corrected the raw reads and collapsed the reads into unique sequences, merging closely related sequences to remove PCR and sequencing errors. Alignment of CDR3 sequences to IMGT reference sequences was used to assign V, D and J gene segments. For a sequence to be retained, at least a six-nucleotide match to both a V gene segment and a J gene segment was required. Rearrangements were called productive when the CDR3 lacked stop codons and stayed in frame with V and J; all others were non-productive. CDR3 was defined according to IMGT convention as the region running from the second conserved V-encoded cysteine to the conserved J-encoded phenylalanine. The earlier analysis of some 600 of the donors excluded sequences that lacked an unambiguous match to a single V gene segment. An earlier analysis of several hundred of the donors called V segments functional above 56.7% productive rearrangements and segregating when the between-donor standard deviation exceeded 5%. A statistical classification framework was built for diagnosing cytomegalovirus status from the catalog of TCR beta chain sequences. In a later analysis, TCR nucleotide sequences were compared against IMGT/GENE-DB human TR gene sequences so that V and J genes could be assigned. A later analysis assigned CDR3 sequences and most-parsimonious VDJ recombination scenarios with the TCRdist pipeline. In a later analysis, every TCR beta chain was defined by the combination of its CDR3 amino acid sequence and its V-gene family, and reads without a unique V-gene family were dropped. As a way to deal with suspected cross-contamination and a sequencing artifact, a later analysis dropped approximately 590 nucleotide sequences that were highly shared and had low generation probability. A later analysis calculated a clonal expansion index for each public chain from normalized within-repertoire ranks of inferred template counts. In a later analysis, generation probabilities were computed using a VDJ recombination model fitted to out-of-frame rearrangements, and the results were checked against IGoR. Hypergeometric tests were used in a later analysis to score TCR-TCR, TCR-HLA and TCR-CMV co-occurrence, with a repertoire-size bias correction applied to the TCR pairs. A later analysis estimated false discovery rates by permuting HLA or CMV assignments 20 times. In a later analysis, co-occurring TCRs were grouped using DBSCAN, and TCRdist sequence similarity was added for clustering within HLA-allele-positive subsets. Repertoires with fewer than 30,000 or more than 120,000 public chains were left out of co-occurrence clustering, as were a few repertoires with anomalous nucleotide sharing. This immuneACCESS table, as held by TCRdb, lists in-frame sequences with V and J called but not all clones. Of the missing ones, under half trace to an unresolved V gene in checked studies; the others have no known cause. That table is the source of V, J and clone size, and D and trimming were worked out from the DNA. The sample table contains 180,000 or so clones; only one count was recorded for roughly 77% of them. The top ten constitute 1.5% to 2% of the sample.

In total, over 600 healthy bone marrow donors made up the cohort. At the time of sampling, all cohort members were nominally healthy, though unrecorded immune exposures were likely present. The donor was CMV seronegative and belonged to the group of approximately 320 seronegative cohort members. A peripheral blood sample was provided by each donor, and peripheral blood mononuclear cells were used for TCR beta sequencing. The Qiagen DNeasy Blood Extraction Kit was used to extract genomic DNA from the blood cell samples. The V and J segments used are TRBV4-2 and TRBJ2-1; the junction holds 12 bases that match TRBD2. The sequence was collected from a woman aged 25-40 years in good health and CMV-seronegative. Sequenced sample: PBMCs. In nucleotide form, the sequence is TGTGCCAGCAGCCAAGAGGGGACTAGCGGGTACAATGAGCAGTTCTTC. The encoded protein is CASSQEGTSGYNEQFF.